The clone carrying this T cell receptor beta chain was observed a handful of times. Its cognate antigen is unknown. Each diagnosis was grounded in clinical symptoms, serum thyroxine and TRAb, thyroid ultrasound, and orbital computed tomography. The CDR3 is 13 amino acids. Germline lookup yields CDR1 GTSNPN and CDR2 SVGIG (reference sequence). V was clipped by 3 bases and J by 5 bases, with 14 bases between them. The entry originates in a study of T cells in Graves' hyperthyroidism and ophthalmopathy. Study-level points and caveats: Among clonotypes expanded in thyroid above 0.001, most were also found in blood.

There were TCR beta CDR3 regions amplified from RNA transcripts. During a first-round RT-PCR of the TCR CDR3, the HTBI primer set was used. A single record per CDR3 protein comes from TCRdb applying MiXCR to the multiplex PCR reads. The data show some 600,000 distinct CDR3 sequences, around 13% seen once. The sequenced material came from blood. This chain uses TRBV30 with TRBJ2-7; no definite D call. The receptor was derived from a woman in her twenties or thirties with Graves' hyperthyroidism that later progressed to Graves' ophthalmopathy. CDR3 coding DNA: TGTGCCTGGAGCGAAACGGACGACCACGAGCAGTACTTC. Its translation: CAWSETDDHEQYF.